This entry concerns a single T cell receptor beta chain. Its antigen is not identified. Libraries were prepared by immunoSEQ multiplex PCR; TCRdb keeps only in-frame clonotypes and omits some of them. The sample carries around 100,000 clones, around nine tenths recorded once. This CDR3 is 18 amino acids long. The V and J ends lost 0 bases and 4 bases respectively, with 19 bases between them. The germline V gene has CDR1 SGHTA and CDR2 FQGNSA. This entry belongs to a study of graft-versus-host responses after intestinal transplantation. General observations from the study: Within allografts, high graft-versus-host to host-versus-graft clonal ratios were seen among patients with graft-donor T cell macrochimerism.

Sequences were derived from unstimulated CD4+ T cells sorted from spleen or lymph node cells, sampled before transplant. The chain has TRBV7-2 and TRBJ1-3, with a tentative D call TRBD1 (6 bases). This sequence was found in a human donor who was the organ donor for an intestinal transplant. CDR3 DNA: TGTGCCAGCAGCTTAGCCCCGGGGGCAGGGCTATGGGGAAACACCATATATTTT. Amino acids: CASSLAPGAGLWGNTIYF. Full variable domain (rest looked up from reference TRBV7-2 and TRBJ1-3): GAGVSQSPSNKVTEKGKDVELRCDPISGHTALYWYRQSLGQGLEFLIYFQGNSAPDKSGLPSDRFSAERTGGSVSTLTIQRTQQEDSAVYLCASSLAPGAGLWGNTIYFGEGSWLTVV.